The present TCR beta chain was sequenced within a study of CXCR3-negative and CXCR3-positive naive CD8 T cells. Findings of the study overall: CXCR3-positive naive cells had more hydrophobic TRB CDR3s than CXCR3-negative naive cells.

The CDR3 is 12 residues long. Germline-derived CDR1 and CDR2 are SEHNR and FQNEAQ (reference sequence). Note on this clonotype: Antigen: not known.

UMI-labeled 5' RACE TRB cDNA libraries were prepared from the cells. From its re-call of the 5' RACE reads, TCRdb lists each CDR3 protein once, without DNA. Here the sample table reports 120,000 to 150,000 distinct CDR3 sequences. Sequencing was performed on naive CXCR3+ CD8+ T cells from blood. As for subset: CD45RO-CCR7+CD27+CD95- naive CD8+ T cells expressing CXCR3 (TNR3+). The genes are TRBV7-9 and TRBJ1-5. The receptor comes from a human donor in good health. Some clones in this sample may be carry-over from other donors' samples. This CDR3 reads CASSPDNQPQHF.